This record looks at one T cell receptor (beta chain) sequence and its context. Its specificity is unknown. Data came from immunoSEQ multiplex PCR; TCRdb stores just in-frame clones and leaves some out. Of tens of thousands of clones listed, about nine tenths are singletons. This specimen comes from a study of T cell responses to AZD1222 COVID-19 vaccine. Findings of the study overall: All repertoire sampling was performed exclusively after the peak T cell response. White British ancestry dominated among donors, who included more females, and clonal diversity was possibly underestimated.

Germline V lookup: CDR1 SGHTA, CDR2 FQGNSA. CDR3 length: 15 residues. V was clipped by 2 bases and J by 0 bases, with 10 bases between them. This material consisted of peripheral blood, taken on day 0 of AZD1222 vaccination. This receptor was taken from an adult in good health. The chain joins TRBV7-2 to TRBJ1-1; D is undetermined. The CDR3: CASSLNRAMNTEAFF. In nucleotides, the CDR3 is TGTGCCAGCAGCTTAAATCGCGCTATGAACACTGAAGCTTTCTTT.